The 19 T cell receptor beta chains in this list originate from one sample, sequenced in a study of blood T cells in healthy people across ages. A second roughly 6 to 11 cycle PCR used barcoded and J-beta primers. TCRdb independently ran MiXCR on the 5' RACE reads; one entry per CDR3 protein. The table has about 1.8 million distinct CDR3 sequences, about 50% seen once. Sequenced material: blood. Receptors originate from a middle-aged woman in good health.

The chain has TRBV20-1 and TRBJ2-3; D call uncertain. This CDR3 has 12 amino acids. Germline CDR1 reads DFQATT; CDR2 reads SNEGSKA (reference sequence). Trimming cost V 1 base and J 2 bases, with 4 bases left between them. CDR3 DNA sequence: TGCAGTGCTAGAGGCTTCACAGATACGCAGTATTTT. Residues: CSARGFTDTQYF.

This clonotype was observed a handful of times. This chain uses TRBV4-2 with TRBJ2-3; a possible D gene is TRBD2 (6 bases). Trimming left V 0 bases short and J 8 bases short, with 24 bases between. The CDR3 runs 18 residues. Germline V gene sequence: CDR1 LGHNA, CDR2 YNFKEQ. The CDR3 DNA is TGTGCCAGCAGCCAAGAGAGGCGGGGTGGAGCAGGAATCGGTACGCAGTATTTT. Encoded protein: CASSQERRGGAGIGTQYF.

The chain couples TRBV11-1 to TRBJ2-5, with 9 bases identical to TRBD1. The CDR3 length is 13 residues. Germline loops: CDR1 SGHAT, CDR2 FQDESV (reference sequence). Trimming cost V 6 bases and J 5 bases; bases outside gene matches: 4. The CDR3 DNA reads as TGTGCCAGCAGGAGGGACAGGGCGGAGACCCAGTACTTC. This gives the protein CASRRDRAETQYF. Based on the CDR3 plus reference TRBV11-1 and TRBJ2-5, the full variable domain is EAEVAQSPRYKITEKSQAVAFWCDPISGHATLYWYRQILGQGPELLVQFQDESVVDDSQLPKDRFSAERLKGVDSTLKIQPAELGDSAMYLCASRRDRAETQYFGPGTRLLVL.

In this sample, this clonotype turned up a few times. V is TRBV6-5 and J is TRBJ2-1, with 9 bases matching TRBD1. The J segment lost 2 bases and the V segment lost 2 bases, leaving 19 bases of the junction unmatched. CDR3 length: 21 amino acids. Germline assignment: CDR1 MNHEY and CDR2 SVGAGI. CDR3 bases: TGTGCCAGCAGTTACGGCGGACCGGGACAGGGTCCCCAGGTCGCCTACAATGAGCAGTTCTTC. Amino acids: CASSYGGPGQGPQVAYNEQFF.

J is TRBJ1-1 and V is TRBV21-1; TRBD1, as called in the table, went unchecked against the DNA. TRBV21-1 is a pseudogene locus. The CDR3 has 14 residues. The CDR3 sequence is CASSEHNPDTEAFF. CDR3 nucleotides: TGTGCCAGCAGCGAACACAACCCGGACACTGAAGCTTTCTTT.

Only one count was recorded for this clonotype. The V and J genes are TRBV2 and TRBJ1-2; perhaps TRBD1 as D (6 bases). V lost 10 bases and J lost 4, with 22 bases in between. The CDR3 length is 15 residues. Germline CDR1 reads SNHLY; CDR2 reads FYNNEI. The CDR3 DNA follows: TGTGCCACCCATTCTAGATTCGGGGGCCTCTATGGCTACACCTTC. Translated, it gives CATHSRFGGLYGYTF.

This clonotype has just a few counts. This chain uses TRBV7-3 with TRBJ1-1, with 7 bases fitting TRBD1. V was clipped by 3 bases and J by 5 bases; unmatched bases: 9. There are 15 residues in the CDR3. Germline V CDR1 and CDR2: SGHTA, FQGTGA. The chain's CDR3 is CASSLATGVGTEAFF. CDR3 coding DNA: TGTGCCAGCAGCTTGGCAACAGGGGTGGGGACTGAAGCTTTCTTT.

The chain couples TRBV7-6 to TRBJ1-1, with 9 bases that match TRBD1. Germline lookup yields CDR1 SGHVS and CDR2 FNYEAQ. Germline trimming cut 2 bases from V and 4 bases from J; bases unmatched to any gene: 8. CDR3 length: 16 amino acids. The DNA of the CDR3 is TGTGCCAGCAGCTTAACAGGGGGCAGGGAGGGCACTGAAGCTTTCTTT. Protein product: CASSLTGGREGTEAFF.

This sequence joins TRBV29-1 and TRBJ2-1; no reliable D call. From germline, CDR1 is SQVTM and CDR2 ANQGSEA. V lost 7 bases to trimming and J lost 0 bases, with 10 bases between them. The CDR3 length is 13 residues. In DNA, the CDR3 is TGCAGCGCCGACTGGGGCTCCTACAATGAGCAGTTCTTC. It codes for CSADWGSYNEQFF.

The chain joins TRBV15 to TRBJ2-6, with 7 positions matching TRBD1. The CDR3 loop spans 17 amino acids. After removal of 3 bases from V and 0 bases from J, the junction contained 5 bases not matched to a gene. The V gene's germline CDR1 is LNHNV and CDR2 YYDKDF (reference sequence). This CDR3 is CATSRHRGSSGANVLTF. The CDR3 DNA is TGTGCCACCAGCAGGCACAGGGGCTCCTCTGGGGCCAACGTCCTGACTTTC.

This clonotype appeared a few times. J is TRBJ2-7 and V is TRBV20-1; maybe TRBD2 (6 bases). The CDR3 contains 13 residues. The V gene's germline CDR1 is DFQATT and CDR2 SNEGSKA (reference sequence). Trimming took 2 bases from V and 12 from J, leaving 20 bases between them. Written as DNA, the CDR3 is TGCAGTGCTAGACACACGACTGACGGGGGTGGGTACTTC. Translation: CSARHTTDGGGYF.

The V and J genes are TRBV5-1 and TRBJ2-5; the D gene is possibly TRBD1 (5 bases). Germline CDR1 and CDR2: SGHRS and YFSETQ. The CDR3 length is 15 residues. Between the trimmed V and J ends, which lost 4 bases and 0 bases, there was a span of 13 bases. CDR3 sequence reads: CASSRPDTYQETQYF. The CDR3 DNA is TGCGCCAGCAGCAGACCGGACACCTACCAAGAGACCCAGTACTTC. Full variable domain (remainder filled in from reference TRBV5-1 and TRBJ2-5): KAGVTQTPRYLIKTRGQQVTLSCSPISGHRSVSWYQQTPGQGLQFLFEYFSETQRNKGNFPGRFSGRQFSNSRSEMNVSTLELGDSALYLCASSRPDTYQETQYFGPGTRLLVL.

CDR3 sequence (DNA): TGTGCCAGCGCCGTCTACAGGGGCTCGGGGGGCTACACCTTC. It is translated as CASAVYRGSGGYTF. The genes are TRBV7-9 and TRBJ1-2; TRBD1 aligns across 7 bases. Germline loops: CDR1 SEHNR, CDR2 FQNEAQ (reference sequence). J gave up 8 bases and V 8 bases, and 14 bases lay outside the gene matches. The CDR3 runs to 14 residues.

V usage is TRBV29-1 and J usage is TRBJ1-1, with a possible D match to TRBD1 (5 bases). CDR1 is SQVTM and CDR2 is ANQGSEA in the germline V gene. The CDR3 has 13 amino acids. V gave up 5 bases and J gave up 6 bases, with 16 bases separating them. CDR3 loop: CSVRGVDLSEAFF. CDR3 nucleotide sequence: TGCAGCGTTCGGGGGGTGGACCTCTCTGAAGCTTTCTTT.

The chain links TRBV7-2 to TRBJ2-4; 7 nucleotides agree with TRBD2. The J call is uncertain, as TRBJ2-7 better fits the DNA end. CDR1 and CDR2 (germline): SGHTA, FQGNSA. CDR3 length equals 16 residues. The CDR3 region is CASSLALVGEGYEQYF. CDR3 DNA: TGTGCCAGCAGCTTAGCGCTGGTAGGGGAGGGTTACGAGCAGTACTTC.

The V call is TRBV5-1, the J call TRBJ2-3; D is possibly TRBD1 or TRBD2 (5 bases each). V gave up 6 bases and J gave up 0 bases, with 14 bases separating them. This CDR3 has 15 residues. Germline CDR1 and CDR2: SGHRS and YFSETQ. The CDR3 protein is CASKTEGSSTDTQYF. CDR3 in DNA: TGCGCCAGCAAAACTGAGGGGTCGAGCACAGATACGCAGTATTTT. The full variable domain, completed using reference TRBV5-1 and TRBJ2-3, is KAGVTQTPRYLIKTRGQQVTLSCSPISGHRSVSWYQQTPGQGLQFLFEYFSETQRNKGNFPGRFSGRQFSNSRSEMNVSTLELGDSALYLCASKTEGSSTDTQYFGPGTRLTVL.

In DNA, the CDR3 is TGTGCCAGTTCTCCGACTAGCGGGGTGGCCTACGAGCAGTACTTC. This sequence encodes CASSPTSGVAYEQYF. The rearrangement links TRBV25-1 to TRBJ2-7, with TRBD2 matching over 11 bases. CDR3 size: 15 residues. The J segment lost 2 bases and the V segment lost 9 bases, leaving 9 bases of the junction unmatched. CDR1 is MGHDK and CDR2 is SYGVNS in the germline V gene.

This clonotype came up a few times. The chain employs TRBV7-2 and TRBJ2-3; TRBD2 matches 9 bases. This CDR3 has 15 amino acids. Trimming cost V 1 base and J 5 bases; bases outside gene matches: 4. From germline, CDR1 is SGHTA and CDR2 FQGNSA. The CDR3 reads CASSLGRGGRDTQYF. In nucleotides, the CDR3 is TGTGCCAGCAGCTTAGGGCGGGGGGGCCGAGATACGCAGTATTTT.

The chain couples TRBV20-1 to TRBJ2-3; 7 bases are shared with TRBD1. The germline V gene encodes CDR1 DFQATT and CDR2 SNEGSKA (reference sequence). The CDR3 sequence is 14 residues long. Unmatched junction bases numbered 7, after V lost 3 bases and J lost 4 bases. DNA of the CDR3: TGCAGTGCTAGGGCGATTGACAGGGCAGATACGCAGTATTTT. Translating gives CSARAIDRADTQYF.